One sample yielded the 15 T cell receptor beta chains listed below, sequenced in a study of cytomegalovirus exposure and HLA in healthy donors. Researchers ran the PCR with 60 Vbeta and 13 Jbeta primers. Measured with immunoSEQ multiplex PCR; TCRdb has only the in-frame clones, and not every one. The sample records 90,000 to 100,000 clones, around 66% being singletons. The specimen sequenced was PBMCs. These receptors were taken from a man aged 30 to 45 in good health and CMV-seronegative.

The CDR3 spells CASSLLGEGPQHF. The CDR3, as DNA: TGTGCCAGCAGCTTATTGGGGGAGGGGCCCCAGCATTTT. The chain carries TRBV7-2 and TRBJ1-5, with TRBD1 as a possible D gene (5 bases). V dropped 2 bases and J dropped 9 bases, with 11 bases sitting between them. Germline CDR1 is SGHTA and CDR2 is FQGNSA. The CDR3 is 13 amino acids.

V is TRBV27 and J is TRBJ2-5; a possible D gene is TRBD2 (6 bases). The better agreement between TRBJ2-7 and the DNA end casts doubt on the J call. CDR1 is MNHEY and CDR2 is SMNVEV in the germline V gene (reference sequence). This CDR3 has 13 amino acids. The CDR3 region is CASSSGGTYEQYF. The CDR3 DNA reads TGTGCCAGCAGTTCCGGGGGAACCTACGAGCAGTACTTC.

The chain links TRBV5-1 to TRBJ1-6; tentative D call: TRBD1 (5 bases). In germline, CDR1 is SGHRS, CDR2 YFSETQ. The CDR3 totals 14 residues. V was shortened by 4 bases and J by 7 bases, with 12 bases between the two germline ends. The CDR3 sequence is CASSQGLSNSPLHF. CDR3 sequence (DNA): TGCGCCAGCAGCCAGGGCCTTTCGAATTCACCCCTCCACTTT.

This chain joins TRBV10-3 and TRBJ2-1, with 9 positions matching TRBD2. V shed 0 bases, J shed 7 bases, and the junction held 7 bases outside the gene matches. The CDR3 contains 16 residues. In germline, CDR1 is ENHRY, CDR2 SYGVKD. The CDR3 spells CAISESDAGGPNEQFF. CDR3 bases: TGTGCCATCAGTGAGTCCGATGCGGGAGGGCCAAATGAGCAGTTCTTC.

V gene TRBV19 combines with J gene TRBJ1-4, with a weak D call TRBD1 (6 bases). The V and J ends lost 10 bases and 0 bases respectively, with 15 bases between them. CDR1 and CDR2 (germline): LNHDA, SQIVND (reference sequence). The CDR3 totals 15 residues. CDR3 in amino acids: CATSDRTATNEKLFF. In DNA form, the CDR3 reads TGTGCCACCTCCGACAGGACAGCAACTAATGAAAAACTGTTTTTT.

The chain links TRBV6-6 to TRBJ1-2, with D perhaps matching TRBD1 (5 bases). CDR1 and CDR2 (germline): MNHNY, SVGAGI (reference sequence). V was clipped by 6 bases and J by 8 bases, with 19 bases between them. The CDR3 is 14 amino acids. The CDR3 region is CASSPRQGAGGYTF. Written as DNA, the CDR3 is TGTGCCAGCAGCCCCCGCCAGGGCGCAGGAGGCTACACCTTC.

This chain joins TRBV29-1 and TRBJ2-7; the match to TRBD1 covers 7 bases. CDR1 and CDR2 (germline): SQVTM, ANQGSEA. The V and J ends lost 7 bases and 6 bases, in that order; junction bases with no gene match: 9. The CDR3 totals 12 residues. The CDR3 here is CSARQGVGEQYF. Here the CDR3 DNA reads TGCAGCGCCAGGCAGGGGGTAGGCGAGCAGTACTTC.

The chain employs TRBV7-8 and TRBJ1-1; the D is unclear. The CDR3 has 17 amino acids. From germline, CDR1 is SGHVS and CDR2 FQNEAQ. V gave up 4 bases and J gave up 4 bases, with 22 bases separating them. The CDR3 spells CASSSREVGREITEAFF. The CDR3 nucleotides are TGTGCCAGCAGCTCCCGGGAGGTGGGCCGCGAGATCACTGAAGCTTTCTTT.

The gene calls are TRBV10-1 and TRBJ2-3; the match to TRBD1 covers 7 bases. The CDR3 has 10 residues. The J segment lost 13 bases and the V segment lost 6 bases, leaving 4 bases of the junction unmatched. CDR1 and CDR2 from the germline V gene are WNHNN and SYGVQD (reference sequence). This CDR3 is CASRNRGEYF. The CDR3 DNA reads as TGCGCCAGCAGGAACAGGGGAGAGTATTTT.

This chain uses TRBV5-1 with TRBJ2-5; 9 bases match TRBD1. Germline CDR1 SGHRS, CDR2 YFSETQ. V gave up 4 bases and J gave up 4 bases; unmatched junction bases: 5. The CDR3 is made up of 14 amino acids. The CDR3: CASSPTGGGETQYF. The CDR3 bases are TGCGCCAGCAGCCCGACAGGGGGGGGAGAGACCCAGTACTTC.

The chain links TRBV6-6 to TRBJ1-1, with TRBD1 identical over 9 bases. This CDR3 is 14 amino acids long. Germline lookup yields CDR1 MNHNY and CDR2 SVGAGI (reference sequence). The trim removed 2 bases at V and 3 bases at J, leaving 1 base unmatched. CDR3: CASSYTGGYTEAFF. For the CDR3, the DNA is TGTGCCAGCAGTTACACAGGGGGCTACACTGAAGCTTTCTTT.

CDR3 in amino acids: CASSLPLGTGELFF. The CDR3 nucleotides read TGTGCCAGCAGTTTGCCCCTAGGCACCGGGGAGCTGTTTTTT. The chain carries TRBV28 and TRBJ2-2; no reliable D call. Germline-derived CDR1 and CDR2 are MDHEN and SYDVKM. V was trimmed by 3 bases and J by 4 bases, leaving 9 bases between them. There are 14 residues in the CDR3.

The chain recombines TRBV5-1 with TRBJ2-2; TRBD2 agrees at 12 bases. Losses at the gene ends were 3 bases for V and 0 bases for J; bases not matched to a gene: 9. This CDR3 has 19 residues. Germline CDR1 is SGHRS and CDR2 is YFSETQ. CDR3 sequence reads: CASSYRTSGNRANTGELFF. CDR3 nucleotide sequence: TGCGCCAGCAGCTATCGGACTAGCGGGAACCGTGCGAACACCGGGGAGCTGTTTTTT. Together with reference TRBV5-1 and TRBJ2-2, the CDR3 gives the full variable domain: KAGVTQTPRYLIKTRGQQVTLSCSPISGHRSVSWYQQTPGQGLQFLFEYFSETQRNKGNFPGRFSGRQFSNSRSEMNVSTLELGDSALYLCASSYRTSGNRANTGELFFGEGSRLTVL.

This clone was recorded a few times. The chain has TRBV5-1 and TRBJ1-1; D perhaps matches TRBD1 (5 bases). The CDR3 length is 13 residues. CDR1 is SGHRS and CDR2 is YFSETQ in the germline V gene. V was pared by 2 bases and J by 1 base, with 6 bases between. In DNA form, the CDR3 reads TGCGCCAGCAGCTTCCAGGGGAACACTGAAGCTTTCTTT. This translates into CASSFQGNTEAFF.

In this sample, this clone turned up once. J is TRBJ2-3 and V is TRBV19, with a weak D call TRBD1 (5 bases). Germline assignment: CDR1 LNHDA and CDR2 SQIVND (reference sequence). Between the trimmed V and J ends, which lost 2 bases and 2 bases, there was a span of 11 bases. The CDR3 runs 15 residues. The CDR3 DNA is TGTGCCAGTAGTATACAGGGCGGCCCCACAGATACGCAGTATTTT. Translated: CASSIQGGPTDTQYF. Drawing the rest from reference TRBV19 and TRBJ2-3, the complete variable domain is DGGITQSPKYLFRKEGQNVTLSCEQNLNHDAMYWYRQDPGQGLRLIYYSQIVNDFQKGDIAEGYSVSREKKESFPLTVTSAQKNPTAFYLCASSIQGGPTDTQYFGPGTRLTVL.